What follows is one T cell receptor beta chain and its context. Its antigen is as yet unknown. The Oncomine TCR Beta short-read assay sequenced DNA from cultured CD4+ T cells. TCRdb reprocessed the PCR reads via MiXCR and lists one record per CDR3 protein. The data show about 19,000 distinct CDR3 sequences, around 48% seen once. Germline CDR1 and CDR2: MNHEY and SMNVEV (reference sequence). The CDR3 is 13 amino acids. V was clipped by 0 bases and J by 5 bases, with 5 bases between them. The data stem from a study of vaccination and CD4 T cells after COVID-19. Treatment noted: roughly ten-day PBMC culture with coronavirus spike peptide pools or control peptides (ViraFEST assay).

Specimen: CD4+ T cells from blood, cultured in vitro. The rearrangement uses TRBV27 and TRBJ1-5, with D unresolved. The sequence was obtained from a human donor who had recovered from COVID-19. CDR3 loop: CASSLSLDQPQHF. The CDR3 nucleotides read TGTGCCAGCAGTTTATCGTTGGATCAGCCCCAGCATTTT.